The next 4 T cell receptor beta chains were all read from a single sample in a study of neurological immune-mediated disorders. TCRdb re-analysed the 5' RACE reads in MiXCR, keeping a single row per CDR3 protein. The sample holds about 16,000 distinct CDR3 sequences, 20% to 25% seen once. The sequenced material came from PBMCs. These receptor sequences come from a man in his fifties in good health.

This clonotype was observed at least ten times. The chain couples TRBV20-1 to TRBJ1-2, with D maybe TRBD1 (6 bases). V lost 4 bases and J lost 8, with 8 bases in between. The CDR3 sequence is 10 residues long. The germline gives CDR1 DFQATT, CDR2 SNEGSKA (reference sequence). CDR3: CSANGGGYTF. For the CDR3, the DNA is TGCAGTGCTAACGGGGGCGGCTACACCTTC.

The chain links TRBV5-1 to TRBJ2-5; D is unresolved. The V and J ends lost 1 base and 4 bases respectively, with 8 bases between them. Germline values: CDR1 SGHRS, CDR2 YFSETQ. CDR3 length equals 13 residues. CDR3 in DNA: TGCGCCAGCAGCTTGAGGACGGGAGAGACCCAGTACTTC. This codes for CASSLRTGETQYF.

By sample fraction, this clonotype is medium-sized (0.01 to 0.1%). The chain employs TRBV15 and TRBJ2-7; 10 bases match TRBD2. CDR3 length: 14 amino acids. Per the germline V gene, CDR1 is LNHNV and CDR2 is YYDKDF (reference sequence). J was trimmed by 2 bases and V by 5 bases; bases with no gene match: 3. As DNA, the CDR3 is TGTGCCACCAGCTCGAGCGGGAGGGCCTACGAGCAGTACTTC. Its protein is CATSSSGRAYEQYF.

This clonotype was seen at least ten times. J is TRBJ2-2 and V is TRBV6-6; no clear D. V was clipped by 6 bases and J by 3 bases, with 17 bases between them. The CDR3 has 16 amino acids. From germline, CDR1 is MNHNY and CDR2 SVGAGI (reference sequence). The CDR3 here is CASRPVPGADTGELFF. The CDR3 DNA sequence: TGTGCCAGCAGACCCGTTCCGGGCGCCGACACCGGGGAGCTGTTTTTT.